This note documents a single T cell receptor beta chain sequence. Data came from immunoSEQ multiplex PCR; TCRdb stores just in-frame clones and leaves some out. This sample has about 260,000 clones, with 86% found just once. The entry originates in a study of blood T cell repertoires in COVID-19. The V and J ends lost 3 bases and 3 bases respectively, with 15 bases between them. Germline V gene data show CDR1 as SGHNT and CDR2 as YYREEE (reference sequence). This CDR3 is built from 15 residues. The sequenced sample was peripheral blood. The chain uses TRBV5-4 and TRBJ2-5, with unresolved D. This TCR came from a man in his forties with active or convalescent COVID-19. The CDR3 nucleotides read TGTGCCAGCAGCTCCCCAAGTGACATGGAAGAGACCCAGTACTTC. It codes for CASSSPSDMEETQYF.